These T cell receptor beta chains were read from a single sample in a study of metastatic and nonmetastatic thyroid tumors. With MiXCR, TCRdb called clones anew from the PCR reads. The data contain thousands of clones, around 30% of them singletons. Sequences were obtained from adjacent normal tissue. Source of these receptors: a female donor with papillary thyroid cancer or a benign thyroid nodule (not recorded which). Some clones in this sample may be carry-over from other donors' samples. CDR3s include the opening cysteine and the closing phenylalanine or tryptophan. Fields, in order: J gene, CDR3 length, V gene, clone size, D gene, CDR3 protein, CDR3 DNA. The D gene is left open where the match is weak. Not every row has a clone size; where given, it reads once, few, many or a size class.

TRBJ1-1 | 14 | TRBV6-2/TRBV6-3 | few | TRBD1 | CASSFRDRVTEAFF | TGTGCCAGCAGTTTCCGGGACAGGGTCACTGAAGCTTTCTTT
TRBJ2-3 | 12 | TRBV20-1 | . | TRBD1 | CSARDAGQGEYF | TGCAGTGCTAGAGATGCGGGACAGGGGGAGTATTTT
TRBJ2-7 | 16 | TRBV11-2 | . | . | CASSLDPDSRISEQYF | TGTGCCAGCAGCTTAGACCCGGACAGCCGAATATCCGAGCAGTACTTC
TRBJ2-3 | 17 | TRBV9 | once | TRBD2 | CASSVGASGGVTDTQYF | TGTGCCAGCAGCGTAGGGGCTAGCGGGGGTGTTACAGATACGCAGTATTTT
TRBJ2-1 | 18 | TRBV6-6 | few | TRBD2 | CASSYSRERAGGWDEQFF | TGTGCCAGCAGTTACTCCCGCGAGCGGGCGGGAGGGTGGGATGAGCAGTTCTTC
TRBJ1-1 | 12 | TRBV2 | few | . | CASGWANTEAFF | TGTGCCAGCGGATGGGCAAACACTGAAGCTTTCTTT
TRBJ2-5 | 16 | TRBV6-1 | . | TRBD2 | CASSEAPSGGGETQYF | TGTGCCAGCAGTGAAGCCCCTAGCGGGGGAGGTGAGACCCAGTACTTC
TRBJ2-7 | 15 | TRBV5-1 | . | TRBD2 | CASSLDRGSIDEQYF | TGCGCCAGCAGCTTGGATCGCGGGAGTATCGACGAGCAGTACTTC
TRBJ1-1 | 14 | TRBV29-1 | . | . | CSVEDQEANTEAFF | TGCAGCGTTGAAGATCAAGAGGCGAACACTGAAGCTTTCTTT
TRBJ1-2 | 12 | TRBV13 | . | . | CASSHRTYGYTF | TGTGCCAGCAGTCACCGAACCTATGGCTACACCTTC
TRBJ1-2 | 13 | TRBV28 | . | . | CAITGTRAGGYTF | TGTGCCATAACCGGGACCCGGGCAGGAGGCTACACCTTC
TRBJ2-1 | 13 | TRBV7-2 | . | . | CASSSGSYNEQFF | TGTGCCAGCAGCTCAGGTTCCTACAATGAGCAGTTCTTC
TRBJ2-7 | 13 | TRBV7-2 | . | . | CASSLRVSYEQYF | TGTGCCAGCAGCTTAAGAGTTTCCTACGAGCAGTACTTC
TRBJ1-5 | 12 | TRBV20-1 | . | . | CSARIGSQPQHF | TGCAGTGCTAGAATAGGAAGTCAGCCCCAGCATTTT
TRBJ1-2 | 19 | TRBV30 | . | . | CAWSVPFGAAAIGDYGYTF | TGTGCCTGGAGTGTACCTTTTGGAGCCGCGGCGATCGGGGACTATGGCTACACCTTC
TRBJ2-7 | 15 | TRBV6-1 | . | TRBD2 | CASRDGLAGHYEQYF | TGTGCCAGCAGAGACGGACTAGCGGGACATTACGAGCAGTACTTC
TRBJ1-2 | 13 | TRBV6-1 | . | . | CASRTGFNYGYTF | TGTGCCAGCCGTACAGGCTTCAACTATGGCTACACCTTC
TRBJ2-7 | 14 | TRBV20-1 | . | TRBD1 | CSATPGGEADEQYF | TGCAGTGCAACACCAGGGGGCGAAGCTGACGAGCAGTACTTC
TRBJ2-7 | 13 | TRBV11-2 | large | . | CASSLEASYEQYF | TGTGCCAGCAGCTTAGAGGCATCCTACGAGCAGTACTTC
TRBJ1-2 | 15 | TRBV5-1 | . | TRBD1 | CASSLGPQGNYGYTF | TGCGCCAGCAGCTTGGGGCCACAGGGGAATTACGGCTACACCTTC
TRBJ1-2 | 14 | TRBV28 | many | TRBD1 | CASSYRGRFWGYTF | TGTGCCAGCAGTTACAGGGGGCGATTTTGGGGCTACACCTTC
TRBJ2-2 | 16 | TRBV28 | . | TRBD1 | CASSPRQGGNTGELFF | TGTGCCAGCAGTCCGAGACAGGGGGGGAACACCGGGGAGCTGTTTTTT
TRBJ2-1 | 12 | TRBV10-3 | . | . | CAISEPRNEQFF | TGTGCCATCAGTGAGCCTAGAAATGAGCAGTTCTTC
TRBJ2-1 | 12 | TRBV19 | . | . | CASSRGYNEQFF | TGTGCCAGTAGTAGGGGCTACAATGAGCAGTTCTTC
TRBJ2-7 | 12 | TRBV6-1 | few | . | CASSDGRYEQYF | TGTGCCAGCAGTGATGGAAGGTACGAGCAGTACTTC
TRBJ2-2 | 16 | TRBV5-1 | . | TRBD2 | CASSQTGLAYTGELFF | TGCGCCAGCAGCCAAACGGGACTAGCGTACACCGGGGAGCTGTTTTTT
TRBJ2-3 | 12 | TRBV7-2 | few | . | CASRLSQDTQYF | TGTGCCAGCAGATTAAGCCAAGATACGCAGTATTTT
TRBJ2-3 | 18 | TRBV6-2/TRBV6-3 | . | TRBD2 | CASSSPSASSGPPDTQYF | TGTGCCAGCTCTAGCCCCTCAGCCTCTAGCGGGCCCCCAGATACGCAGTATTTT
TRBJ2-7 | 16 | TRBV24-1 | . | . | CATSDLGGPPTYEQYF | TGTGCCACCAGTGATTTGGGGGGTCCACCAACCTACGAGCAGTACTTC
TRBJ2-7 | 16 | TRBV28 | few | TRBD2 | CASSPSQLAGLYEQYF | TGTGCCAGCAGTCCCTCCCAGCTAGCGGGACTCTACGAGCAGTACTTC
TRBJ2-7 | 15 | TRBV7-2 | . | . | CASSLEYTDAYEQYF | TGTGCCAGCAGCTTAGAGTACACAGACGCCTACGAGCAGTACTTC
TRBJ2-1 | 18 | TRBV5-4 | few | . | CASSLTHLGLANYNEQFF | TGTGCCAGCAGCTTGACCCATTTGGGGCTGGCCAATTACAATGAGCAGTTCTTC
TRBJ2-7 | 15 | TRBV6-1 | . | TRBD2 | CASSEEGLAAYEQYF | TGTGCCAGCAGTGAAGAGGGACTAGCGGCCTACGAGCAGTACTTC
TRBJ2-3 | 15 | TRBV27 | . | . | CASSLEGLGTDTQYF | TGTGCCAGCAGTTTAGAGGGGTTAGGCACAGATACGCAGTATTTT
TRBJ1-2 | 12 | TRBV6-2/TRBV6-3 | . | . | CASSSDGYGYTF | TGTGCCAGCAGCTCGGACGGCTATGGCTACACCTTC
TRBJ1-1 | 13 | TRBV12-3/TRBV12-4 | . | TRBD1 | CASITTGKAEAFF | TGTGCCAGCATCACGACAGGGAAGGCTGAAGCTTTCTTT
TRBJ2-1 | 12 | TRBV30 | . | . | CAWSLISREQFF | TGTGCCTGGAGTCTCATTAGTCGTGAGCAGTTCTTC
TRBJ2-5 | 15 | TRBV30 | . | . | CAWSPIGGVHETQYF | TGTGCCTGGAGTCCCATAGGGGGGGTCCACGAGACCCAGTACTTC
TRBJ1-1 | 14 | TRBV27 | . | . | CASSFSGRNTEAFF | TGTGCCAGCAGTTTCTCAGGGAGGAACACTGAAGCTTTCTTT
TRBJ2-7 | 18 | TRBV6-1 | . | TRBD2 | CASSESTTSGMLSYEQYF | TGTGCCAGCAGTGAATCCACGACTAGCGGGATGCTCTCCTACGAGCAGTACTTC
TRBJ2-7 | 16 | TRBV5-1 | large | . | CASSLVGGRTSYEQYF | TGCGCCAGCAGCTTGGTCGGGGGAAGGACCTCCTACGAGCAGTACTTC